A single sample gave rise to the 17 T cell receptor beta chains below, sequenced in a study of blood T cell repertoires in COVID-19. Clones were read by immunoSEQ multiplex PCR, and TCRdb kept only the in-frame ones, dropping some. The sample includes more than 150,000 clones, almost 80% of them seen just once. The sequenced sample consisted of PBMCs or T cells enriched from blood (not recorded which). Receptors originate from a woman between 45 and 60 years old who had recovered from COVID-19.

The chain recombines TRBV7-3 with TRBJ2-3; 10 bases are shared with TRBD2. Germline CDR1 and CDR2: SGHTA and FQGTGA. CDR3 length: 14 amino acids. The V gene end was trimmed by 1 base and the J gene end by 14 bases; junction bases not matched to a gene: 9. The CDR3 nucleotides read TGTGCCAGCAGCTTAAACGGCCTAGCGGGAGTCACGTATTTT. This translates into CASSLNGLAGVTYF.

The gene calls are TRBV6-2 or TRBV6-3 and TRBJ1-4; 8 nucleotides align to TRBD1. Germline V gives CDR1 MNHEY, CDR2 SVGEGT. The CDR3 extends over 15 amino acids. The J segment lost 4 bases and the V segment lost 5 bases, leaving 6 bases of the junction unmatched. The CDR3 DNA is TGTGCCAGCAGTACCCGGACAGGGAATAATGAAAAACTGTTTTTT. Residues: CASSTRTGNNEKLFF.

CDR3 nucleotide sequence: TGTGCCAGCAGTTTAATAGGAGGGGGGGAATACAATGAGCAGTTCTTC. Protein sequence: CASSLIGGGEYNEQFF. This sequence joins TRBV28 and TRBJ2-1, with a tentative D call TRBD2 (7 bases). Trimming stripped 2 bases from V and 4 bases from J, with 15 bases between. The CDR3 has 16 amino acids. CDR1 is MDHEN and CDR2 is SYDVKM in the germline V gene.

The chain links TRBV19 to TRBJ2-7; D is ambiguous. Germline V gene data show CDR1 as LNHDA and CDR2 as SQIVND (reference sequence). The CDR3 totals 15 residues. V gave up 0 bases and J gave up 3 bases, with 12 bases separating them. CDR3 DNA sequence: TGTGCCAGTAGTATAGATCTAGGTCCGTACTACGAGCAGTACTTC. Translation gives CASSIDLGPYYEQYF.

This clone was seen a few times. This sequence joins TRBV10-2 and TRBJ2-2, with a possible D match to TRBD1 (6 bases). CDR3 length: 14 residues. V was clipped by 8 bases and J by 6 bases, with 16 bases between them. From germline, CDR1 is WSHSY and CDR2 SAAADI. In DNA, the CDR3 is TGCGCCAGCCTTCCAGGGGCCGGTTCCGGGGAGCTGTTTTTT. Translation gives CASLPGAGSGELFF.

The gene calls are TRBV28 and TRBJ1-4, with TRBD1 identical over 9 bases. In germline, CDR1 is MDHEN, CDR2 SYDVKM. V shed 7 bases, J shed 3 bases, and the junction held 9 bases outside the gene matches. The CDR3 spans 16 residues. The CDR3 bases are TGTGCCAGCACGAACCTACAGGGGGCGGCTAATGAAAAACTGTTTTTT. Translation gives CASTNLQGAANEKLFF.

This clone showed up just once. V usage is TRBV14 and J usage is TRBJ2-1; no clear D gene. Trimming left V 1 base short and J 6 bases short, with 10 bases between. In germline, CDR1 is SGHDN, CDR2 FVKESK. The CDR3 has 14 residues. The CDR3 sequence is CASSQVSRSNEQFF. CDR3 bases: TGTGCCAGCAGCCAAGTTTCCCGGTCCAATGAGCAGTTCTTC.

This rearrangement joins TRBV5-1 to TRBJ2-7; D is undetermined. The length of the CDR3 is 12 residues. Germline CDR1 SGHRS, CDR2 YFSETQ. V was shortened by 8 bases and J by 2 bases, with 11 bases between the two germline ends. Written as DNA, the CDR3 is TGCGCCAGTTACCGGTTGGCCTACGAGCAGTACTTC. It translates to CASYRLAYEQYF.

This clone was counted only a few times. The rearrangement uses TRBV19 and TRBJ2-3; 8 nucleotides agree with TRBD2. This CDR3 spans 14 amino acids. The V gene end was trimmed by 5 bases and the J gene end by 3 bases; junction bases not matched to a gene: 4. The germline V gene has CDR1 LNHDA and CDR2 SQIVND (reference sequence). The CDR3 loop is CASSDGRATDTQYF. DNA for the CDR3: TGTGCCAGTAGTGACGGGAGGGCGACAGATACGCAGTATTTT. The full variable domain, with the rest looked up from reference TRBV19 and TRBJ2-3, is DGGITQSPKYLFRKEGQNVTLSCEQNLNHDAMYWYRQDPGQGLRLIYYSQIVNDFQKGDIAEGYSVSREKKESFPLTVTSAQKNPTAFYLCASSDGRATDTQYFGPGTRLTVL.

V gene TRBV15 combines with J gene TRBJ2-1, with TRBD2 as a possible D gene (6 bases). Germline loops: CDR1 LNHNV, CDR2 YYDKDF (reference sequence). The CDR3 consists of 13 residues. V lost 3 bases and J 5 bases, leaving 8 bases between the germline ends. The CDR3 nucleotides read TGTGCCACCAGCAGGGACTACCACAATGAGCAGTTCTTC. Translation gives CATSRDYHNEQFF.

V and J are TRBV6-5 and TRBJ1-1, with 8 bases matching TRBD1. With V trimmed by 7 bases and J by 1 base, 8 bases remained unmatched. CDR1 and CDR2 from the germline V gene are MNHEY and SVGAGI. The CDR3 is made up of 15 amino acids. CDR3 sequence (DNA): TGTGCCAGCAACAGGGGAGGGACAGGGAACACTGAAGCTTTCTTT. Protein: CASNRGGTGNTEAFF.

The chain joins TRBV5-1 to TRBJ2-5; 15 nucleotides line up with TRBD2. This CDR3 spans 19 amino acids. Germline lookup yields CDR1 SGHRS and CDR2 YFSETQ. Unmatched junction bases numbered 12, after V lost 1 base and J lost 5 bases. The CDR3 bases are TGCGCCAGCAGCTTGTCTGGAAGGACTAGCGGGAGGGCTGGGGAGACCCAGTACTTC. It is translated as CASSLSGRTSGRAGETQYF.

V usage is TRBV29-1 and J usage is TRBJ2-3, with 9 bases matching TRBD2. The germline gives CDR1 SQVTM, CDR2 ANQGSEA. The ends lost 4 bases at V and 3 bases at J; junction bases unmatched: 5. CDR3 length: 14 residues. The CDR3 nucleotides read TGCAGCGTTGCCCTAGCGGGATTGACAGATACGCAGTATTTT. Protein sequence: CSVALAGLTDTQYF.

The gene calls are TRBV10-3 and TRBJ2-1; TRBD1 aligns across 9 bases. Germline V CDR1 and CDR2: ENHRY, SYGVKD. Germline trimming cut 5 bases from V and 12 bases from J; bases unmatched to any gene: 17. The CDR3 has 16 residues. The CDR3 region is CAISPKLDRGHDGQFF. The CDR3 DNA sequence: TGTGCCATCAGTCCTAAGCTGGACAGGGGACACGATGGGCAGTTCTTC.

This chain links TRBV10-3 with TRBJ2-1, with TRBD2 matching 7 bases. The germline V gene has CDR1 ENHRY and CDR2 SYGVKD. This CDR3 spans 11 amino acids. The ends lost 11 bases at V and 8 bases at J; junction bases unmatched: 6. DNA of the CDR3: TGTGCCTCGGAGAGCGGGGATGAGCAGTTCTTC. Encoded protein: CASESGDEQFF.

In this sample, this clone turned up once. The CDR3 DNA follows: TGTGCCAGCAGCCCCCAGGGATCCGGTACGCAGTATTTT. It yields the protein CASSPQGSGTQYF. The chain is built from TRBV3-1 (or the pseudogene TRBV3-2) and TRBJ2-3, with D perhaps TRBD1 (5 bases). CDR1 and CDR2 (germline): LGHDT, YNNKEL (reference sequence). V was clipped by 4 bases and J by 8 bases, with 13 bases between them. The CDR3 length is 13 residues.

V and J are TRBV28 and TRBJ1-5; 9 bases match TRBD1. The CDR3 loop spans 16 amino acids. The J segment lost 2 bases and the V segment lost 5 bases, leaving 7 bases of the junction unmatched. The germline V gene encodes CDR1 MDHEN and CDR2 SYDVKM. The CDR3 region is CASSAPGQGGNQPQHF. CDR3 sequence (DNA): TGTGCCAGCAGTGCCCCGGGACAGGGAGGCAATCAGCCCCAGCATTTT. The full variable domain, its missing parts supplied by reference TRBV28 and TRBJ1-5, is DVKVTQSSRYLVKRTGEKVFLECVQDMDHENMFWYRQDPGLGLRLIYFSYDVKMKEKGDIPEGYSVSREKKERFSLILESASTNQTSMYLCASSAPGQGGNQPQHFGDGTRLSIL.